One and the same sample provided the 17 T cell receptor beta chains below, sequenced in a study of T cell responses to AZD1222 COVID-19 vaccine. This table comes from immunoSEQ multiplex PCR, and its TCRdb copy is limited to in-frame clones, with some not included. The sample contains about 200,000 clones, roughly 91% of which appear only once. This specimen consisted of peripheral blood, obtained on day 0 of MenACWY control vaccination. The receptors shown here come from an adult in good health.

The gene calls are TRBV6-2 or TRBV6-3 and TRBJ2-2; 9 bases agree with TRBD1. Losses at the gene ends were 2 bases for V and 4 bases for J; bases not matched to a gene: 8. The CDR3 is 17 amino acids. Germline values: CDR1 MNHEY, CDR2 SVGEGT. The CDR3 nucleotides are TGTGCCAGCAGTTACAGGGCCGGGACAGGGCGCACCGGGGAGCTGTTTTTT. It specifies CASSYRAGTGRTGELFF.

Note on this clone: Other nucleotide sequences from this sample produce the same CDR3. V and J are TRBV3-1 (or the pseudogene TRBV3-2) and TRBJ1-2; D is undetermined. The germline V and J ends were trimmed by 0 bases and 8 bases, with 7 bases remaining between them. The CDR3 runs to 12 residues. Germline lookup yields CDR1 LGHDT and CDR2 YNNKEL (reference sequence). The CDR3 DNA sequence: TGTGCCAGCAGCCAAGACACTCGAGGCTACACCTTC. Translating it yields CASSQDTRGYTF.

The chain is built from TRBV27 and TRBJ2-2; D gene unclear. V shed 4 bases and J shed 4 bases, with 10 bases lying between them. Per the germline V gene, CDR1 is MNHEY and CDR2 is SMNVEV (reference sequence). This CDR3 is 14 amino acids long. CDR3 residues: CASSYVIATGELFF. CDR3 DNA: TGTGCCAGCAGTTATGTAATAGCCACCGGGGAGCTGTTTTTT.

In this sample, this clone turned up a few times. The V and J genes are TRBV3-1 (or the pseudogene TRBV3-2) and TRBJ2-1; 14 bases agree with TRBD2. The CDR3 is made up of 16 amino acids. Germline loops: CDR1 LGHDT, CDR2 YNNKEL (reference sequence). V gave up 5 bases and J gave up 4 bases; unmatched junction bases: 4. CDR3 nucleotide sequence: TGTGCCAGCAGCGTAGGGACTAGCGGGGGTTACAATGAGCAGTTCTTC. Protein product: CASSVGTSGGYNEQFF.

The chain recombines TRBV5-6 with TRBJ1-2; possible D gene TRBD1, 5 bases. Germline CDR1 SGHDT, CDR2 YYEEEE. This CDR3 spans 13 amino acids. V gave up 4 bases and J gave up 5 bases, with 12 bases separating them. The CDR3 sequence: CASSARGAYGYTF. The CDR3 DNA reads as TGTGCCAGCAGCGCACGAGGGGCTTATGGCTACACCTTC.

The chain joins TRBV19 to TRBJ1-1; D unclear. V was trimmed by 0 bases and J by 8 bases, leaving 10 bases between them. Germline V CDR1 and CDR2: LNHDA, SQIVND (reference sequence). The CDR3 runs to 13 residues. CDR3 bases: TGTGCCAGTAGTATAGATCGCAGATTCGAAGCTTTCTTT. It encodes CASSIDRRFEAFF.

This clone came up a few times. The genes are TRBV19 and TRBJ2-4; no clear D gene. The ends were cut back, 5 bases at V and 12 bases at J, with 17 bases in the middle. Looked up from germline, CDR1 is LNHDA and CDR2 is SQIVND (reference sequence). The CDR3 has 13 residues. The CDR3 sequence is CASSLSRITAQYF. CDR3 in DNA: TGTGCCAGTAGTTTAAGTCGTATCACAGCTCAGTACTTC.

The chain employs TRBV3-1 (or the pseudogene TRBV3-2) and TRBJ1-1; a weak D match, TRBD1 (6 bases). Per germline, CDR1 LGHDT and CDR2 YNNKEL (reference sequence). V lost 3 bases and J 1 base, leaving 12 bases between the germline ends. The CDR3 loop spans 15 amino acids. The CDR3 protein is CASSHSGAGNTEAFF. The CDR3 DNA sequence: TGTGCCAGCAGCCACTCAGGGGCCGGGAACACTGAAGCTTTCTTT.

The V gene is TRBV10-3, the J gene TRBJ2-3; D is possibly TRBD2 (7 bases). This CDR3 has 15 amino acids. With 10 bases removed from V and 2 bases from J, the gap between germline ends came to 19 bases. CDR1 is ENHRY, CDR2 SYGVKD, per germline. CDR3 DNA: TGTGCCACCAGGAGGGGGGGCGGACACACAGATACGCAGTATTTT. Translated: CATRRGGGHTDTQYF.

The V gene is TRBV11-2, the J gene TRBJ2-7; no clear D gene. In germline, CDR1 is SGHAT, CDR2 FQNNGV. With 5 bases removed from V and 5 bases from J, the gap between germline ends came to 13 bases. CDR3 length: 13 amino acids. Written as DNA, the CDR3 is TGTGCCAGCAGCCAGGACCGTCCGAACGAGCAGTACTTC. It yields the protein CASSQDRPNEQYF.

Remarks on this clone: One end of the junction varies from germline; a read error may be responsible. The chain recombines TRBV30 with TRBJ2-1; 16 nucleotides align to TRBD2. The CDR3 has 13 amino acids. Looked up from germline, CDR1 is GTSNPN and CDR2 is SVGIG (reference sequence). The CDR3 DNA reads as TGTGCCTGGACCCCGGGACTAGCGGGGGGGCAGATCTTC. Its protein is CAWTPGLAGGQIF.

The table lists this clone with a count of one. V is TRBV28 and J is TRBJ1-4; TRBD1 matches 9 bases. Unmatched junction bases numbered 8, after V lost 4 bases and J lost 8 bases. Germline V gene data show CDR1 as MDHEN and CDR2 as SYDVKM. There are 15 residues in the CDR3. CDR3 sequence: CASSSPGQGNEKLFF. DNA of the CDR3: TGTGCCAGCAGTTCGCCGGGACAGGGAAACGAAAAACTGTTTTTT.

This chain joins TRBV5-1 and TRBJ1-2; the D is unclear. This CDR3 region has 16 residues. Deletions cut 3 bases from V and 0 bases from J, with 15 bases between. Germline assignment: CDR1 SGHRS and CDR2 YFSETQ. CDR3 sequence: CASSYDGPGANYGYTF. The CDR3 DNA reads as TGCGCCAGCAGCTACGACGGACCTGGAGCTAACTATGGCTACACCTTC. The whole variable domain, remainder taken from reference TRBV5-1 and TRBJ1-2, is KAGVTQTPRYLIKTRGQQVTLSCSPISGHRSVSWYQQTPGQGLQFLFEYFSETQRNKGNFPGRFSGRQFSNSRSEMNVSTLELGDSALYLCASSYDGPGANYGYTFGSGTRLTVV.

V usage is TRBV6-5 and J usage is TRBJ1-5, with D possibly TRBD1 on 5 matching bases. The CDR3 loop spans 15 amino acids. V lost 6 bases and J 2 bases, leaving 14 bases between the germline ends. CDR1 is MNHEY, CDR2 SVGAGI, per germline. CDR3 in DNA: TGTGCCAGCAGCAGACAGTCCTGGGGCAATCAGCCCCAGCATTTT. Residues: CASSRQSWGNQPQHF.

The chain carries TRBV19 and TRBJ2-1, with TRBD2 matching over 10 bases. With 1 base clipped from V and 4 bases from J, the junction kept 13 bases outside the gene matches. There are 19 residues in the CDR3. Germline V lookup: CDR1 LNHDA, CDR2 SQIVND (reference sequence). The CDR3 region has the DNA TGTGCCAGTAGTATAGGATTTTGGAGCGGGGGGGCCGTTTACAATGAGCAGTTCTTC. This codes for CASSIGFWSGGAVYNEQFF.

This clone was detected only a few times. The CDR3 region is CASSPVVGGGSYEQYF. The CDR3 coding sequence is TGTGCCAGCAGCCCCGTGGTTGGGGGGGGCTCATACGAGCAGTACTTC. The chain links TRBV5-6 to TRBJ2-7; D might be TRBD2 (7 bases). The CDR3 is 16 residues long. CDR1 is SGHDT, CDR2 YYEEEE, per germline. Trimming removed 4 bases at V and 4 bases at J, with 21 bases between. Together with reference TRBV5-6 and TRBJ2-7, the CDR3 gives the full variable domain: DAGVTQSPTHLIKTRGQQVTLRCSPKSGHDTVSWYQQALGQGPQFIFQYYEEEERQRGNFPDRFSGHQFPNYSSELNVNALLLGDSALYLCASSPVVGGGSYEQYFGPGTRLTVT.

V is TRBV27 and J is TRBJ2-3; no definite D call. Germline V gene lookup returns CDR1 MNHEY and CDR2 SMNVEV (reference sequence). V was clipped by 8 bases and J by 1 base, with 13 bases between them. This CDR3 comprises 14 residues. CDR3 sequence (DNA): TGTGCCAGCGGACGCTCCGTGGGCACAGATACGCAGTATTTT. It is translated as CASGRSVGTDTQYF.